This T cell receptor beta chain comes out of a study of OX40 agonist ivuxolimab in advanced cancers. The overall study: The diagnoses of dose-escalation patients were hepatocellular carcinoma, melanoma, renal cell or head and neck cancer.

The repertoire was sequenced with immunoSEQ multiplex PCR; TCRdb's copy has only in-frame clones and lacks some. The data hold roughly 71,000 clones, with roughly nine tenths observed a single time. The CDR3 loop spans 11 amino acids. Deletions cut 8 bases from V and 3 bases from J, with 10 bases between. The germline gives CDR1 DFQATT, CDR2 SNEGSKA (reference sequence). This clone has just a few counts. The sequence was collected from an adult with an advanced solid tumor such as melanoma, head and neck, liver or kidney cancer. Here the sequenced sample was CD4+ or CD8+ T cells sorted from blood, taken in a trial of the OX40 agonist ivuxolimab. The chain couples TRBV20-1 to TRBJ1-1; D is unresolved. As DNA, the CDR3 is TGCAGTACCCCCCGGTACACTGAAGCTTTCTTT. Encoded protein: CSTPRYTEAFF.